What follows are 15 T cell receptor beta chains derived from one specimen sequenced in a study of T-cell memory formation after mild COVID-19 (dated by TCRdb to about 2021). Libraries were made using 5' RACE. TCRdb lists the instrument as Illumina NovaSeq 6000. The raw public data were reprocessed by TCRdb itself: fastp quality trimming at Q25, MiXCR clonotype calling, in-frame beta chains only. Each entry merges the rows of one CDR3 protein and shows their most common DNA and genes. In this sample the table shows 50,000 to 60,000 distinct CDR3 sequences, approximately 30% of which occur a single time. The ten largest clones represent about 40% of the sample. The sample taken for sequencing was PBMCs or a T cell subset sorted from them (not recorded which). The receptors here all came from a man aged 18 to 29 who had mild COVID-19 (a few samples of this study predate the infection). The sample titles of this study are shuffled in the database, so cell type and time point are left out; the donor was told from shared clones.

CDR3 residues: CSAGLAGGLEQFF. The CDR3 region has the DNA TGCAGTGCTGGACTAGCGGGGGGACTAGAGCAGTTCTTC. The rearrangement uses TRBV20-1 and TRBJ2-1; TRBD2 agrees at 14 bases. CDR1 and CDR2 from the germline V gene are DFQATT and SNEGSKA (reference sequence). The CDR3 has 13 amino acids. The V segment lost 5 bases and the J segment 10 bases; nucleotides outside the gene matches: 4.

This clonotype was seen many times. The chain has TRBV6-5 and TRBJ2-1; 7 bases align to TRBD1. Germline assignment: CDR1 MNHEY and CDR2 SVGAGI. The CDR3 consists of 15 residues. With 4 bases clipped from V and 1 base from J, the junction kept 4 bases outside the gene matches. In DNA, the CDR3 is TGTGCCAGCAGTTCCGGGACAGATTCCTACAATGAGCAGTTCTTC. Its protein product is CASSSGTDSYNEQFF.

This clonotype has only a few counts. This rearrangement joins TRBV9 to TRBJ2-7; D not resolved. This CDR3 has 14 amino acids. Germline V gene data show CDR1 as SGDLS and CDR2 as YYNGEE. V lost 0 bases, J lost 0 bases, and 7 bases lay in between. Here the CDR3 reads CASSVGRVSYEQYF. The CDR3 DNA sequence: TGTGCCAGCAGCGTAGGCAGAGTCTCCTACGAGCAGTACTTC.

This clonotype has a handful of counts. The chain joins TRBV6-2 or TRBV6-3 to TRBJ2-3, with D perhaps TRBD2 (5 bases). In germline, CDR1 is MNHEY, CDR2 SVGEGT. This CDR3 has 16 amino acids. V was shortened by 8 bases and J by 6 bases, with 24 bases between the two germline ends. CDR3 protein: CASSIATGRVGDTQYF. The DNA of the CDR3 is TGTGCCAGCTCGATAGCTACGGGGAGAGTCGGGGATACGCAGTATTTT.

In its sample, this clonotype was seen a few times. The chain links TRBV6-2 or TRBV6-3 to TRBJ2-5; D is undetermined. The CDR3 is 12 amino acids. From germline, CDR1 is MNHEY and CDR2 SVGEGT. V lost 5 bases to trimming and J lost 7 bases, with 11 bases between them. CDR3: CASSPPLGTQYF. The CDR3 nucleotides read TGTGCCAGCAGTCCACCCCTCGGGACCCAGTACTTC.

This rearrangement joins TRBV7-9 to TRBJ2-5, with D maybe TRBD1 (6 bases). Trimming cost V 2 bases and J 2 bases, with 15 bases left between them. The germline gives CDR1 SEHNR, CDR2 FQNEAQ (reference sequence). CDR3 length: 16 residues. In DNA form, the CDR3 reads TGTGCCAGCAGCTTATGGGGGCCTCGCGGGCAAGAGACCCAGTACTTC. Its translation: CASSLWGPRGQETQYF.

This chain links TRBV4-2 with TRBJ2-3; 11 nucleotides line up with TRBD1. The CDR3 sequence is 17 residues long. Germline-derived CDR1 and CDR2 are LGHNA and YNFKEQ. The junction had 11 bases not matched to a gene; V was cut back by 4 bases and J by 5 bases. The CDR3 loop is CASSPIQDRGLKDTQYF. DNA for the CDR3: TGTGCCAGCAGCCCTATACAGGACAGGGGGCTGAAAGATACGCAGTATTTT.

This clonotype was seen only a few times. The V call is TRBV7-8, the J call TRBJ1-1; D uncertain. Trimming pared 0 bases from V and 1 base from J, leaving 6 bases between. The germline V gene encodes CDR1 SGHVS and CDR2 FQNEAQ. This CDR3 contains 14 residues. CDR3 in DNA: TGTGCCAGCAGCTTAGCGCGAGCGAACACTGAAGCTTTCTTT. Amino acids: CASSLARANTEAFF.

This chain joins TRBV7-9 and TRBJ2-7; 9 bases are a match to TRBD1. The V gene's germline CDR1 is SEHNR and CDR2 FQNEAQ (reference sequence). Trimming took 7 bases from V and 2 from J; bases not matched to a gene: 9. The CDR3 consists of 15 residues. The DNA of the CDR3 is TGTGCCAGCACCACCGTGGGGACAGGGCCCTACGAGCAGTACTTC. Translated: CASTTVGTGPYEQYF.

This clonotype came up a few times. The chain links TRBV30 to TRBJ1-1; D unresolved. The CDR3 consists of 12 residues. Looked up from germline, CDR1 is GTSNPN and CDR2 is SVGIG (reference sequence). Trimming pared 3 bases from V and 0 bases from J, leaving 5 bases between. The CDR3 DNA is TGTGCCTGGAGGGAGATGAACACTGAAGCTTTCTTT. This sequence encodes CAWREMNTEAFF.

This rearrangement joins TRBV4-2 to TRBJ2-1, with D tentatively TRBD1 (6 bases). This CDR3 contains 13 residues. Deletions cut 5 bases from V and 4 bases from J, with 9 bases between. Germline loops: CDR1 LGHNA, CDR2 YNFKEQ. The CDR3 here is CASSKGGYNEQFF. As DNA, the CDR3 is TGTGCCAGCAGCAAAGGGGGTTACAATGAGCAGTTCTTC.

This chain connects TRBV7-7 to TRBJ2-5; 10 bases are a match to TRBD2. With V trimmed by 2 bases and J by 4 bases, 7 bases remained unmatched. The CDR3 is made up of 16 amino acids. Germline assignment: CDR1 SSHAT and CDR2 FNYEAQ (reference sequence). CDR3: CASSLRGLAMLETQYF. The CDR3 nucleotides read TGTGCCAGCAGCTTAAGGGGACTAGCGATGCTAGAGACCCAGTACTTC.

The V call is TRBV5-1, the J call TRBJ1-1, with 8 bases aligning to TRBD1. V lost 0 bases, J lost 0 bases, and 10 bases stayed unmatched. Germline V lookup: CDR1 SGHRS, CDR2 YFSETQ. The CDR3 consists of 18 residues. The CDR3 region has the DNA TGCGCCAGCAGCTTGGGCGGGACAGGAACTTTAATGAACACTGAAGCTTTCTTT. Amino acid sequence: CASSLGGTGTLMNTEAFF.

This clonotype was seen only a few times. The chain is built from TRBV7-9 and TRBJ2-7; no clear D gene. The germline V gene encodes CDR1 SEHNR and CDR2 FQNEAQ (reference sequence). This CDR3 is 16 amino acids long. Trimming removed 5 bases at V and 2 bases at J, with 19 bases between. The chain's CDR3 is CASSPPDLRGTYEQYF. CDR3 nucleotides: TGTGCCAGCAGCCCTCCGGATCTAAGAGGCACCTACGAGCAGTACTTC.

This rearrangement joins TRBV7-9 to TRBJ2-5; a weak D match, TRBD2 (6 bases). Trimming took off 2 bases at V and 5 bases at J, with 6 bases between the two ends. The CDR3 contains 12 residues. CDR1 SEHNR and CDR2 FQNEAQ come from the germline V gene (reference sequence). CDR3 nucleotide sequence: TGTGCCAGCAGCTTAAGCGGGGAGACCCAGTACTTC. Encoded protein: CASSLSGETQYF.